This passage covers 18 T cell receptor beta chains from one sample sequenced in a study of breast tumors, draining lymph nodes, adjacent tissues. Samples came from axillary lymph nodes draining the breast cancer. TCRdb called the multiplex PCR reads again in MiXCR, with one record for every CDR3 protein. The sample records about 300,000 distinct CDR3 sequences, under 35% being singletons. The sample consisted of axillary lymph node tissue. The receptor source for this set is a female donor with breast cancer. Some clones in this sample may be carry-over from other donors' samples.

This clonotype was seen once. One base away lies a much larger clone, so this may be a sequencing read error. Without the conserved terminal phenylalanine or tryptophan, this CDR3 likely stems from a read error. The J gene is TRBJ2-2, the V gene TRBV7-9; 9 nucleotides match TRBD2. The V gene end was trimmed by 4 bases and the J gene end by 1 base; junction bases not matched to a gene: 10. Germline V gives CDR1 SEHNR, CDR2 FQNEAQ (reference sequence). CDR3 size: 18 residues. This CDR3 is CASSSGDRLAENTGELFL. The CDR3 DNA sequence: TGTGCCAGCAGCTCGGGGGACCGACTAGCGGAGAACACCGGGGAGCTGTTTCTT.

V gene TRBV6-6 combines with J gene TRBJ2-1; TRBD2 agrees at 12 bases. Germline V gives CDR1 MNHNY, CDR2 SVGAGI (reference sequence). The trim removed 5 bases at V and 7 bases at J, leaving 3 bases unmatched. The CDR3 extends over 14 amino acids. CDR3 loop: CASSRTSGTNEQFF. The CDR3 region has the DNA TGTGCCAGCAGTCGGACTAGCGGGACGAATGAGCAGTTCTTC.

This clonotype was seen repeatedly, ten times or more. The CDR3 spells CASSQGGSSDTQYF. The CDR3 DNA reads TGCGCCAGCAGCCAAGGGGGTTCATCAGATACGCAGTATTTT. V is TRBV4-3 and J is TRBJ2-3; D is uncertain. Germline CDR1 reads LGHNA; CDR2 reads YSLEER. V lost 1 base and J 4 bases, leaving 9 bases between the germline ends. This CDR3 region has 14 residues.

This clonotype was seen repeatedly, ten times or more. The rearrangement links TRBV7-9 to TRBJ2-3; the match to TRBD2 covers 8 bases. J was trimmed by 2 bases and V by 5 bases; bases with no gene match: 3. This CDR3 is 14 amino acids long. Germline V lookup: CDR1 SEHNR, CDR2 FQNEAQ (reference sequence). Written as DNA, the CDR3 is TGTGCCAGCAGCCATAGCGGGAACACAGATACGCAGTATTTT. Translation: CASSHSGNTDTQYF.

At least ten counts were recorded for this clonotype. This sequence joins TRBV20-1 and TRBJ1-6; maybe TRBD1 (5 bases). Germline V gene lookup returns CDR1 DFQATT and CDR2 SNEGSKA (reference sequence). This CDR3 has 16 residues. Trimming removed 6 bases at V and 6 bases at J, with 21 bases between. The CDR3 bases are TGCAGTGCCCCCGAAACGGGGCTTCATCGTAATTCACCCCTCCACTTT. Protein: CSAPETGLHRNSPLHF.

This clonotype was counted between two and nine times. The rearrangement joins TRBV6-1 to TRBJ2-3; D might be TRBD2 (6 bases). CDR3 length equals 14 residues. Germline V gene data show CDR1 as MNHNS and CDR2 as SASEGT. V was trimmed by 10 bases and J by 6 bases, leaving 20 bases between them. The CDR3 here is CATRVGGNHDTQYF. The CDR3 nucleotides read TGTGCCACTAGGGTGGGCGGGAACCACGATACGCAGTATTTT.

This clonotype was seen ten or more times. Here the CDR3 reads CASSLDGQSGQPQHF. CDR3 coding DNA: TGTGCCAGCAGCTTAGATGGACAAAGCGGGCAGCCCCAGCATTTT. The chain is built from TRBV7-2 and TRBJ1-5; maybe TRBD1 (5 bases). Germline V lookup: CDR1 SGHTA, CDR2 FQGNSA. V was cut by 1 base and J by 7 bases, with 14 bases left in between. The CDR3 covers 15 residues.

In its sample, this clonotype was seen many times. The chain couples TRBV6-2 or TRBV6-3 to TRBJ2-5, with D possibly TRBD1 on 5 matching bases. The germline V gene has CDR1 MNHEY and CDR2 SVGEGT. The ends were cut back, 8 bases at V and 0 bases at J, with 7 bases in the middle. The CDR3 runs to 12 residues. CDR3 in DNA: TGTGCCAGCGGGGCGTACCAAGAGACCCAGTACTTC. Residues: CASGAYQETQYF.

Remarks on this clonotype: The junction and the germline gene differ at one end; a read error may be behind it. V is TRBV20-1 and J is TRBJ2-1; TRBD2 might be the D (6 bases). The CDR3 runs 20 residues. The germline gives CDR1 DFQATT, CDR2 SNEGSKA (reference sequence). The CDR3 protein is CSASPGHWDSRVCSYNEQSF. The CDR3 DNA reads TGCAGTGCTAGTCCCGGACACTGGGACTCGCGGGTTTGCTCCTACAATGAGCAGTCCTTC.

CDR3 loop: CASSSRGDRGPYNEQFF. The CDR3 bases are TGTGCCAGCAGCTCGCGGGGGGACAGGGGCCCATACAATGAGCAGTTCTTC. The rearrangement links TRBV11-2 to TRBJ2-1; 10 positions agree with TRBD1. This CDR3 has 17 residues. The germline gives CDR1 SGHAT, CDR2 FQNNGV. V trimming: 4 bases; J trimming: 4 bases; junction bases outside the gene matches: 10.

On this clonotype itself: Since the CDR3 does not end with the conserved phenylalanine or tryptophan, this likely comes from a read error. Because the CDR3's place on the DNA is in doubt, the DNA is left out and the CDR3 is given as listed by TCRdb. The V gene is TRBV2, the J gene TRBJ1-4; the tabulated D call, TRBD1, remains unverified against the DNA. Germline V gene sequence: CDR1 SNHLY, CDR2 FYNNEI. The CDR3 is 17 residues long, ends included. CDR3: CASRLPGQGVNSEKPFL.

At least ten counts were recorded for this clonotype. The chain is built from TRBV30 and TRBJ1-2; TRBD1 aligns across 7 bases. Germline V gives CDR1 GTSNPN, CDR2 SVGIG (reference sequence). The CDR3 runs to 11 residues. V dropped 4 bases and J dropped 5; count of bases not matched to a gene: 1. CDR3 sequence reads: CAWTRGYGYTF. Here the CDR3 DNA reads TGTGCCTGGACCAGGGGGTATGGCTACACCTTC.

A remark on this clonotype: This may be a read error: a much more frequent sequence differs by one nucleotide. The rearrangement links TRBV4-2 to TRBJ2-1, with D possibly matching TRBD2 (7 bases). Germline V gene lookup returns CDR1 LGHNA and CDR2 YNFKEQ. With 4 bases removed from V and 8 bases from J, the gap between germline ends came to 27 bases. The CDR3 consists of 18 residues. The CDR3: CASSRSLGGSGIKYEQFF. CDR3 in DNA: TGTGCCAGCAGCCGCTCGTTAGGGGGGAGCGGGATAAAGTATGAGCAGTTCTTC.

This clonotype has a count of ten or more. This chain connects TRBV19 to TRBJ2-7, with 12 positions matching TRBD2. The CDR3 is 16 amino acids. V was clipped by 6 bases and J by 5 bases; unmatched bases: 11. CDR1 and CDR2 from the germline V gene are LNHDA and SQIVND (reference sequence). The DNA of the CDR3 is TGTGCCAGTAGGCCAATCGGACTAGCGGGAAGGAACGAGCAGTACTTC. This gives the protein CASRPIGLAGRNEQYF.

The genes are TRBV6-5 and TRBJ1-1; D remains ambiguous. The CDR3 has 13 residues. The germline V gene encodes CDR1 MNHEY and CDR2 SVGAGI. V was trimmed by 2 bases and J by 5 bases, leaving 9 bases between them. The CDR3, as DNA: TGTGCCAGCAGTTACGGAGGATGGACTGAAGCTTTCTTT. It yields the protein CASSYGGWTEAFF.

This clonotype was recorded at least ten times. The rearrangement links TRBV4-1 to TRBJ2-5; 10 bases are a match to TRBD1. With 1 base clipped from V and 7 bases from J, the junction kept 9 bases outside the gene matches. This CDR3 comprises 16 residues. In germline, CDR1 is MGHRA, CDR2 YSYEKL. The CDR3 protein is CASSQGGQGPLRTQYF. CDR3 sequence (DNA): TGCGCCAGCAGCCAAGGGGGACAGGGGCCATTAAGGACCCAGTACTTC.

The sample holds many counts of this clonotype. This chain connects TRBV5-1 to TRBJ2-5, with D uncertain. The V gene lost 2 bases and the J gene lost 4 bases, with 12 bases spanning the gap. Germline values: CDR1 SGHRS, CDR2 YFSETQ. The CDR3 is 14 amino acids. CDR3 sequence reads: CASSFGSRSETQYF. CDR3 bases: TGCGCCAGCAGCTTCGGCAGTAGGTCAGAGACCCAGTACTTC.

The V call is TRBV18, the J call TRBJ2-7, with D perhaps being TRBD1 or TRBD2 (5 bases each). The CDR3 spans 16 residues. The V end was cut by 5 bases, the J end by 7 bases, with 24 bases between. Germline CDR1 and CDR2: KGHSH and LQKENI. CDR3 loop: CASSSTTGTLGWEQYF. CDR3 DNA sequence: TGTGCCAGCTCATCCACGACCGGGACCCTAGGTTGGGAGCAGTACTTC.